The rows below give T cell receptor beta chains drawn from one sample of a study of cytomegalovirus exposure and HLA in healthy donors. Sequencing used immunoSEQ multiplex PCR; TCRdb keeps in-frame clones, though not all of them. Altogether about 160,000 clones are present, 60% to 80% being singletons, with the ten largest covering more than 1.3%. Sequencing was carried out using PBMCs. These receptor sequences come from a male donor in good health and CMV-seronegative. The CDR3 runs from the conserved cysteine through the conserved F or W. The D gene is left open where the match is weak. Size values are once, few and many counts, or a class for expanded clones, and some rows have none.

TRBV6-5	once	TRBD2	TRBJ2-7	TGTGCCAGCAGTTACTCGCGACTAGCGGCGTACGAGCAGTACTTC	CASSYSRLAAYEQYF
TRBV6-5	.	TRBD1	TRBJ1-5	TGTGCCAGCAGACCGGGGAGGACAGGGACTCAGCCCCAGCATTTT	CASRPGRTGTQPQHF
TRBV12-1	.	.	TRBJ2-3	TGTGCCAGCAGCTTTGGATTAGCGGGGCCTAATACGCAGTATTTT	CASSFGLAGPNTQYF
TRBV7-2	.	.	TRBJ1-1	TGTGCCAGCAGCCCAAGGCGGGGTCTCAGTGGCACTGAAGCTTTCTTT	CASSPRRGLSGTEAFF
TRBV6-6	.	.	TRBJ2-7	TGTGCCAGCAGTTACTCGTATCAGGGTCGCCCGGACGAGCAGTACTTC	CASSYSYQGRPDEQYF
TRBV28	few	TRBD1	TRBJ2-1	TGTGCCAGCAGTTTGGACAGGGGTGACAATGAGCAGTTCTTC	CASSLDRGDNEQFF
TRBV5-6	.	.	TRBJ2-3	TGTGCCAGCAGCCACAGGGGCACAGATACGCAGTATTTT	CASSHRGTDTQYF
TRBV9	.	TRBD2	TRBJ2-2	TGTGCCAGCAGCGTAGTTGGGGGGGCCGGGGAGCTGTTTTTT	CASSVVGGAGELFF
TRBV2	.	.	TRBJ1-5	TGTGCCAGCAGTGAAACTTATAGCAATCAGCCCCAGCATTTT	CASSETYSNQPQHF
TRBV15	.	TRBD1	TRBJ1-4	TGTGCCACCAGCAGAGATGAGAGGGGGCTCTATGAAAAACTGTTTTTT	CATSRDERGLYEKLFF
TRBV7-9	.	TRBD2	TRBJ2-1	TGTGCCAGCAGCCTCCGTAGTAGCGGGGGGGCCGGGGAGCAGTTCTTC	CASSLRSSGGAGEQFF
TRBV7-2	.	TRBD1	TRBJ2-7	TGTGCCAGCAGCTTCACAGGGGTGGTCGAGCAGTACTTC	CASSFTGVVEQYF
TRBV10-3	.	TRBD1	TRBJ1-6	TGTGCCATCAGTGAAGGGACAGGGATCAGTCCACCCCTCCACTTT	CAISEGTGISPPLHF
TRBV6-5	.	TRBD1	TRBJ2-7	TGTGCCAGCAGTTCCCCGGACAGGGGATTCTACGAGCAGTACTTC	CASSSPDRGFYEQYF